Following are 12 T cell receptor beta chains from one sample sequenced in a study of PD-L1 blockade in urothelial cancer (dated by TCRdb to 2015 to 2018). Libraries were constructed by the immunoSEQ multiplex PCR assay. TCRdb stores this immuneACCESS table with in-frame sequences only. Part of the clones is absent; in the studies checked, under half of the shortfall reflects unresolved V genes, and no reason is known for the rest. The sample contains 45,000 to 60,000 clones, 88% of them found a single time. 2% to 3% of the sample goes to the ten largest clones. The label giving this sample's time point can be read as: peripheral blood 6 weeks after treatment start. Sequencing was performed on PBMCs, taken around atezolizumab (anti-PD-L1) treatment. The receptors here all came from a man aged 60-69 years with urothelial cancer.

The chain links TRBV11-2 to TRBJ1-1; the D is unclear. The CDR3 consists of 14 residues. Germline V gene data show CDR1 as SGHAT and CDR2 as FQNNGV. Trimming took 5 bases from V and 0 from J, leaving 10 bases between them. The CDR3 sequence is CASSPRVLNTEAFF. DNA for the CDR3: TGTGCCAGCAGCCCCCGGGTTCTGAACACTGAAGCTTTCTTT.

The V and J genes are TRBV2 and TRBJ2-2; a weak D match, TRBD1 (6 bases). CDR1 is SNHLY, CDR2 FYNNEI, per germline. Trimming removed 7 bases from V and 7 bases from J, with 16 bases in between. The CDR3 runs to 14 residues. The CDR3 here is CASTQGKGFGELFF. Here the CDR3 DNA reads TGTGCCAGCACCCAGGGGAAAGGGTTCGGGGAGCTGTTTTTT.

This chain links TRBV19 with TRBJ2-7; the D is unclear. There are 14 residues in the CDR3. CDR1 is LNHDA and CDR2 is SQIVND in the germline V gene (reference sequence). V lost 3 bases to trimming and J lost 2 bases, with 11 bases between them. The CDR3 here is CASSISGTTYEQYF. CDR3 nucleotide sequence: TGTGCCAGTAGTATCTCTGGCACCACCTACGAGCAGTACTTC.

The gene calls are TRBV6-5 and TRBJ1-2, with D perhaps matching TRBD1 (5 bases). Germline lookup yields CDR1 MNHEY and CDR2 SVGAGI. The CDR3 runs to 12 residues. V was shortened by 3 bases and J by 5 bases, with 7 bases between the two germline ends. The CDR3 DNA reads as TGTGCCAGCAGTTATAAGGGGTATGGCTACACCTTC. As protein: CASSYKGYGYTF.

This clone was seen once. The V and J genes are TRBV30 and TRBJ2-7; D perhaps matches TRBD1 (6 bases). Germline CDR1 is GTSNPN and CDR2 is SVGIG (reference sequence). There are 11 residues in the CDR3. Trimming took off 0 bases at V and 12 bases at J, with 12 bases between the two ends. This chain's CDR3 is CAWSVGRGMYF. As DNA, the CDR3 is TGTGCCTGGAGTGTAGGCAGGGGTATGTACTTC.

The chain recombines TRBV27 with TRBJ1-2; 11 positions agree with TRBD1. The CDR3 has 16 residues. V lost 0 bases, J lost 8 bases, and 8 bases stayed unmatched. Germline V CDR1 and CDR2: MNHEY, SMNVEV (reference sequence). The CDR3: CASSLSGRTGGLGYTF. DNA for the CDR3: TGTGCCAGCAGTTTATCTGGTCGGACAGGGGGCCTAGGCTACACCTTC.

The J gene is TRBJ2-7, the V gene TRBV5-6; D remains unclear. Germline V CDR1 and CDR2: SGHDT, YYEEEE. There are 12 residues in the CDR3. Trimming removed 2 bases at V and 3 bases at J, with 6 bases between. For the CDR3, the DNA is TGTGCCAGCAGCTTTTCAGGCTACGAGCAGTACTTC. This sequence encodes CASSFSGYEQYF.

The chain carries TRBV14 and TRBJ2-7; maybe TRBD1 (5 bases). The CDR3 contains 13 residues. Germline V lookup: CDR1 SGHDN, CDR2 FVKESK. The V end lost 4 bases, the J end lost 12 bases, and 19 bases lay between the germline ends. The CDR3 region is CASSRTRQGSPYF. The CDR3 nucleotides are TGTGCCAGCAGCCGGACGCGGCAGGGTTCTCCGTACTTC.

The chain combines TRBV5-6 with TRBJ2-1; 7 positions agree with TRBD2. V was pared by 0 bases and J by 4 bases, with 7 bases of the junction left unmatched. Looked up from germline, CDR1 is SGHDT and CDR2 is YYEEEE. The CDR3 contains 16 residues. CDR3 sequence reads: CASSLGGGGGYNEQFF. Here the CDR3 DNA reads TGTGCCAGCAGCTTGGGAGGCGGCGGGGGTTACAATGAGCAGTTCTTC.

The rearrangement links TRBV4-1 to TRBJ2-7; a possible D gene is TRBD1 (5 bases). Trimming shortened V by 5 bases and J by 2 bases, and 13 bases separated the two germline ends. Germline CDR1 is MGHRA and CDR2 is YSYEKL. The CDR3 runs 14 residues. The CDR3 here is CASSGHPTPYEQYF. CDR3 coding DNA: TGCGCCAGCAGCGGACACCCAACTCCCTACGAGCAGTACTTC.

J is TRBJ2-2 and V is TRBV15; D is unresolved. The V gene lost 1 base and the J gene lost 2 bases, with 11 bases spanning the gap. CDR1 and CDR2 from the germline V gene are LNHNV and YYDKDF (reference sequence). The CDR3 loop spans 16 amino acids. DNA for the CDR3: TGTGCCACCAGCAGAGTCGTCCGGGTAAACACCGGGGAGCTGTTTTTT. Translated, it gives CATSRVVRVNTGELFF.

V and J are TRBV15 and TRBJ1-2, with TRBD1 matching over 9 bases. This CDR3 spans 16 amino acids. Per germline, CDR1 LNHNV and CDR2 YYDKDF (reference sequence). The ends lost 4 bases at V and 4 bases at J; junction bases unmatched: 10. The CDR3 DNA reads TGTGCCACCAGCAATCGAACCGGGACAGGGCCCTATGGCTACACCTTC. Translated: CATSNRTGTGPYGYTF.